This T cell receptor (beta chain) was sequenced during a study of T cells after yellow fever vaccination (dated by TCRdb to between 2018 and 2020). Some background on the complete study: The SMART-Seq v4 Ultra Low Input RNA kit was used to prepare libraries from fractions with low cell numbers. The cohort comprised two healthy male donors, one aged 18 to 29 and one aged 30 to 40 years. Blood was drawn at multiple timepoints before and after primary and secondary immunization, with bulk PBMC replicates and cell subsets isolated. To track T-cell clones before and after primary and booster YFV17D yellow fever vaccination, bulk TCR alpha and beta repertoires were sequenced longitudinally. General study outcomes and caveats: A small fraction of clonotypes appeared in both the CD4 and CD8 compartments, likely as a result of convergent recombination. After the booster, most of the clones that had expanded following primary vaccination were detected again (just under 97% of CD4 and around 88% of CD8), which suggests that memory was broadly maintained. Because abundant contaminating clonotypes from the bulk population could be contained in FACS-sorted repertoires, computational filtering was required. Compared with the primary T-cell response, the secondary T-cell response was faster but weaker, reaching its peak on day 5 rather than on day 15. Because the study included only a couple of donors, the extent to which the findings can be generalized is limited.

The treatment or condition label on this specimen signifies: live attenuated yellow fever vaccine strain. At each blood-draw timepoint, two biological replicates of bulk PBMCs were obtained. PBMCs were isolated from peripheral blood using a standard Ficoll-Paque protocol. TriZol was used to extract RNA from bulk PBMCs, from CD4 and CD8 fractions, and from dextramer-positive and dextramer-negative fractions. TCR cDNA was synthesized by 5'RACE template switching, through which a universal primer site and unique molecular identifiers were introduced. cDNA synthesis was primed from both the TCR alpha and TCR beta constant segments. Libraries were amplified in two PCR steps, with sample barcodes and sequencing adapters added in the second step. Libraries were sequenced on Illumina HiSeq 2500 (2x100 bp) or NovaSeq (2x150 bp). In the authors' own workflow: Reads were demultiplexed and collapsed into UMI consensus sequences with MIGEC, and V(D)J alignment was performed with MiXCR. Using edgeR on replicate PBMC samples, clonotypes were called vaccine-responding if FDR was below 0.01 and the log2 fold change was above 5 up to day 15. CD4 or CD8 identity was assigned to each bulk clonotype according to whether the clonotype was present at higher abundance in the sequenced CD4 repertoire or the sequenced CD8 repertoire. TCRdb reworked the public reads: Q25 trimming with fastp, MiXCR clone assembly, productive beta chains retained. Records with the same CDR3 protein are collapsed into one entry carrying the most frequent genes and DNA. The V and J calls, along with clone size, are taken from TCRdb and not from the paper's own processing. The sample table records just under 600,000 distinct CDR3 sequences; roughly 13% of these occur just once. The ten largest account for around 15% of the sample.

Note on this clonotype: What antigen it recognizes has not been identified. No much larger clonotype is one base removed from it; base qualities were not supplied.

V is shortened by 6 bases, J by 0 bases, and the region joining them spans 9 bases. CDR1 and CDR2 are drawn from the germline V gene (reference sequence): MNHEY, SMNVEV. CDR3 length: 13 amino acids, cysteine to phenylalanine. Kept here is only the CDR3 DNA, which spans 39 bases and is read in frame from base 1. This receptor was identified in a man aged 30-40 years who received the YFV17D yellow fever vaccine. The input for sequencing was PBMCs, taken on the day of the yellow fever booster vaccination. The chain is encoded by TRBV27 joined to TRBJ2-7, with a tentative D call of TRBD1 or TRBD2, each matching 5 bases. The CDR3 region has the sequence CASRGDPSYEQYF. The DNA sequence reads TGTGCCAGCAGGGGGGACCCCTCCTACGAGCAGTACTTC.